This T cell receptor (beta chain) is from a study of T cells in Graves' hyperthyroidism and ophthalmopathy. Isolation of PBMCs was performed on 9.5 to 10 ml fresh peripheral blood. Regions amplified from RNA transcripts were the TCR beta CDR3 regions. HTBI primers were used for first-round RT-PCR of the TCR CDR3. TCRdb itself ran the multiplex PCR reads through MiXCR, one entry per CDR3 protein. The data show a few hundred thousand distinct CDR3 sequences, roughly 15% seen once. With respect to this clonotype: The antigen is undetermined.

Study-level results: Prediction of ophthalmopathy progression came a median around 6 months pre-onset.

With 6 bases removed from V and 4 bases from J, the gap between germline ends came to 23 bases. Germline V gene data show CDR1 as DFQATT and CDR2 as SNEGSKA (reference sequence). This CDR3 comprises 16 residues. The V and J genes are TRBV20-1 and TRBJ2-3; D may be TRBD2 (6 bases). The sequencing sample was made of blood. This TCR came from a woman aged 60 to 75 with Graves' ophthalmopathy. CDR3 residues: CSATTPSVTRADTQYF. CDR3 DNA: TGCAGTGCCACAACCCCTAGCGTTACACGCGCAGATACGCAGTATTTT.